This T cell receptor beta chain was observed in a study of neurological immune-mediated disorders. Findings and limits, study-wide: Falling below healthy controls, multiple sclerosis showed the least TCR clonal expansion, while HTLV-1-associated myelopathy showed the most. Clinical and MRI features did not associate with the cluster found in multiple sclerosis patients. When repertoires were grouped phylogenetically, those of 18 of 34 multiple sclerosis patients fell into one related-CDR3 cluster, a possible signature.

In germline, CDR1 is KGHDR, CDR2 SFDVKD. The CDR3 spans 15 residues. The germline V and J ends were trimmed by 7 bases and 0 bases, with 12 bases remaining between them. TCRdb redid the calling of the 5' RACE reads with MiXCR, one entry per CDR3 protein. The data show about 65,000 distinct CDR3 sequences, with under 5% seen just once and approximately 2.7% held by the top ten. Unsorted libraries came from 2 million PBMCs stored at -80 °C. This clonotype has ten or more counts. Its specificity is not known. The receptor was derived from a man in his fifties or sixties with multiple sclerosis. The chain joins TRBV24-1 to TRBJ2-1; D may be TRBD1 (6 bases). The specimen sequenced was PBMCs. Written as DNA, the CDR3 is TGTGCCACCAGCGACCCAGGGGCCTCCTACAATGAGCAGTTCTTC. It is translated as CATSDPGASYNEQFF.